This section outlines one T cell receptor beta chain sequence together with its context. The antigen is unknown. The CDR3 extends over 13 amino acids. V gave up 4 bases and J gave up 6 bases, with 11 bases separating them. The data derive from a study of T cell responses to AZD1222 COVID-19 vaccine. Profiling relied on immunoSEQ multiplex PCR, and the TCRdb table lists in-frame clones only, not all of them. The top ten clones hold almost 4.5% of a sample with 100,000 to 150,000 clones, 75% to 90% of them seen once. Findings and caveats of the study: Donors were mostly white British, more females; clonal diversity possibly underestimated. Spike-specific TCR breadth and depth were elevated following two AZD1222 doses. Without day 14 samples, only post-peak T cell repertoires were studied.

Material: peripheral blood, obtained 28 days after the second AZD1222 dose. The sequence derives from an adult who received the AZD1222 COVID-19 vaccine. The chain employs TRBV12-3 or TRBV12-4 and TRBJ2-3; D tentatively fits TRBD1 or TRBD2 (6 bases each). The CDR3 DNA reads TGTGCCAGCAGTTGGGGGGCCTCGGATACGCAGTATTTT. This encodes CASSWGASDTQYF.